One sample yielded the 2 T cell receptor beta chains listed below, sequenced in a study of cytomegalovirus exposure and HLA in healthy donors. PCR involved 60 Vbeta and 13 Jbeta primers. Some clones are missing from TCRdb's copy, which holds only in-frame ones; the method was immunoSEQ multiplex PCR. The data include 65,000 to 95,000 clones; the top ten clones carry about 1.5%. Specimen: PBMCs. The receptors were gathered from a woman in her sixties in good health and CMV-seronegative.

The J gene is TRBJ2-5, the V gene TRBV5-1; TRBD2 agrees at 7 bases. The V segment lost 5 bases and the J segment 0 bases; nucleotides outside the gene matches: 4. The CDR3 runs to 14 residues. CDR1 and CDR2 (germline): SGHRS, YFSETQ. The CDR3 is CASRRGTNQETQYF. Written as DNA, the CDR3 is TGCGCCAGCAGGCGCGGGACTAACCAAGAGACCCAGTACTTC.

This chain links TRBV19 with TRBJ2-5, with 10 bases lining up with TRBD1. Looked up from germline, CDR1 is LNHDA and CDR2 is SQIVND (reference sequence). CDR3 length equals 16 residues. Trimming cost V 2 bases and J 0 bases; bases outside gene matches: 3. DNA for the CDR3: TGTGCCAGTAGTATATGGGGGACAGGGGACCAAGAGACCCAGTACTTC. It is translated as CASSIWGTGDQETQYF. Full variable domain (outside the CDR3, taken from reference TRBV19 and TRBJ2-5): DGGITQSPKYLFRKEGQNVTLSCEQNLNHDAMYWYRQDPGQGLRLIYYSQIVNDFQKGDIAEGYSVSREKKESFPLTVTSAQKNPTAFYLCASSIWGTGDQETQYFGPGTRLLVL.